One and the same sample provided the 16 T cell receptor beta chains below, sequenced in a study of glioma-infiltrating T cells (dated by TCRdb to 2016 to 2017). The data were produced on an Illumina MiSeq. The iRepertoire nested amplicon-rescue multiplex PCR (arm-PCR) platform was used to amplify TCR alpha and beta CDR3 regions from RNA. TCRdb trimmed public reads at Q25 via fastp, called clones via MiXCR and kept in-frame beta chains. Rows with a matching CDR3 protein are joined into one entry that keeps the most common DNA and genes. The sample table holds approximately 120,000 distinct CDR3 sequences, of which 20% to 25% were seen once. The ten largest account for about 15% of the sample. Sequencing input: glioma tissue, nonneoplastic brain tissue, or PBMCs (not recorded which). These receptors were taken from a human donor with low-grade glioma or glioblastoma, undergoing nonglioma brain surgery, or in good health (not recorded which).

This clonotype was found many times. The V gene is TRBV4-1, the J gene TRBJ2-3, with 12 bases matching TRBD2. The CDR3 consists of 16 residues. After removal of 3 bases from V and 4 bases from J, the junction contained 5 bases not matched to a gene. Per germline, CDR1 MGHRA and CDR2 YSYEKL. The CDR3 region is CASSHPLAGGADTQYF. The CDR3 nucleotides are TGCGCCAGCAGCCACCCACTAGCGGGAGGCGCAGATACGCAGTATTTT.

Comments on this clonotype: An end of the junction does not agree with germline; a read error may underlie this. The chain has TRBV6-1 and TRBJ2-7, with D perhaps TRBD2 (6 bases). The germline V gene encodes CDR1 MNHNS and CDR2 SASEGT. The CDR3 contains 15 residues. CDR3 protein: CARPPLAGRSSAPSF. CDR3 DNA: TGTGCCCGCCCTCCCCTCGCGGGGCGCTCCTCCGCGCCGTCCTTC.

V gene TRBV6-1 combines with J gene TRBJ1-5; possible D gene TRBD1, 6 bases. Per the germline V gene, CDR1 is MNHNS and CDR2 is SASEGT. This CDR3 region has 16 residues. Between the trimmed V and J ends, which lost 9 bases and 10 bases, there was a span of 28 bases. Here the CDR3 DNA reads TGTGCCAGAAGCCCAACTACAGGGAACCTTCCTCGCCCCCAGCATTTT. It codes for CARSPTTGNLPRPQHF.

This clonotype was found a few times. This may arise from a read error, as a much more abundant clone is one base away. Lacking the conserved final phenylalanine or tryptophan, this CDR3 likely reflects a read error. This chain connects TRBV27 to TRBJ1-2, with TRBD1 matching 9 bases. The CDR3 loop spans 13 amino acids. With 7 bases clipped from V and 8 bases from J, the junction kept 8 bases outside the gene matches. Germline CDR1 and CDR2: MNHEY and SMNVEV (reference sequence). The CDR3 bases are TGTGCCAGCACCGGGACAGGGAATAAGGGCTACACCCTC. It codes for CASTGTGNKGYTL.

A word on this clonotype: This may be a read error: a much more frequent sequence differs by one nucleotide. The CDR3 bases are TGTGCCAGCAGCTTCGTCATGTCCACGGAGACCCAGTACTTC. Amino acids: CASSFVMSTETQYF. J is TRBJ2-5 and V is TRBV7-2; D not certain. CDR1 is SGHTA, CDR2 FQGNSA, per germline. V lost 3 bases, J lost 5 bases, and 13 bases lay in between. CDR3 length equals 14 residues.

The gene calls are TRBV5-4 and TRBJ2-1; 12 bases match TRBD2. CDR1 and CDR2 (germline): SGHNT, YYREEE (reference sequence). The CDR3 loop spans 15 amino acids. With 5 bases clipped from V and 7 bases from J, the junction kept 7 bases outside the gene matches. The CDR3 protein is CASRKTSGSGNEQFF. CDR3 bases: TGTGCCAGCAGAAAGACTAGCGGGAGTGGGAATGAGCAGTTCTTC.

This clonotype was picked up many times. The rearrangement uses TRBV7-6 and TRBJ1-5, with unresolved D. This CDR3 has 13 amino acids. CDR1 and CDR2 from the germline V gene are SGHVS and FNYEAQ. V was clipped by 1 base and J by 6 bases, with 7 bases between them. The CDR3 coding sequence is TGTGCCAGCAGCTTAGTTTACGGTCAGCCCCAGCATTTT. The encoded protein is CASSLVYGQPQHF.

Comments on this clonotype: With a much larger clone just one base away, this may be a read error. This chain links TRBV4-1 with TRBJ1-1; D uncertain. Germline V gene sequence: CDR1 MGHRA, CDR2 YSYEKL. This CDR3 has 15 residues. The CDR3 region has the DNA TGCGCCAGCAGCCAAGATCGGAACCTGAACACTGGAGCTTTCTTT. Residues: CASSQDRNLNTGAFF.

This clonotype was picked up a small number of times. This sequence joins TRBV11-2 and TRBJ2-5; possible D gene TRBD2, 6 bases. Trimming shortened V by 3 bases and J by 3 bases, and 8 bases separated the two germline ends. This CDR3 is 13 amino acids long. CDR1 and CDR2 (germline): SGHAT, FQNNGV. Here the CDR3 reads CASSLDYKETQYF. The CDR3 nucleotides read TGTGCCAGCAGCTTGGACTACAAAGAGACCCAGTACTTC. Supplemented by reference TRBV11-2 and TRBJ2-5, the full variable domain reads EAGVAQSPRYKIIEKRQSVAFWCNPISGHATLYWYQQILGQGPKLLIQFQNNGVVDDSQLPKDRFSAERLKGVDSTLKIQPAKLEDSAVYLCASSLDYKETQYFGPGTRLLVL.

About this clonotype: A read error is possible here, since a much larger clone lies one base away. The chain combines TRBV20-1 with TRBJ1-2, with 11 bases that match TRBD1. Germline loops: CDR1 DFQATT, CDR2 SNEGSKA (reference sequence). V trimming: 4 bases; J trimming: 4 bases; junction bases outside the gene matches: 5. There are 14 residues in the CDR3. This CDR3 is CSAKGQGAIYGYTF. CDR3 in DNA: TGCAGTGCTAAAGGACAGGGGGCGATCTATGGCTACACCTTC.

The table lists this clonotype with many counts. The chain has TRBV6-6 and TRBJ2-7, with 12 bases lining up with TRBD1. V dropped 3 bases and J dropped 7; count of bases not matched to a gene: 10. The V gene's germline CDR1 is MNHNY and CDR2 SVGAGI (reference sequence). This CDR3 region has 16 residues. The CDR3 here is CASSYSWGQGAGEQYF. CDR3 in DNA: TGTGCCAGCAGTTATTCGTGGGGACAGGGGGCTGGGGAGCAGTACTTC.

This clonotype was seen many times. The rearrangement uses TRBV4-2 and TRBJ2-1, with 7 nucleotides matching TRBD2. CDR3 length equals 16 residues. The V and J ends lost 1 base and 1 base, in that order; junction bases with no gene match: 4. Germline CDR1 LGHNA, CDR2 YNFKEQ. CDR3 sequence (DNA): TGTGCCAGCAGCCAAGGACTAGCCGAATCCTACAATGAGCAGTTCTTC. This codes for CASSQGLAESYNEQFF.

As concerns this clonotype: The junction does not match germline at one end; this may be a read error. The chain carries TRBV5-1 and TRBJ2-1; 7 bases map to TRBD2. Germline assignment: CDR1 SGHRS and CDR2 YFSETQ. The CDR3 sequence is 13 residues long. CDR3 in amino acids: CASGTGGYNEKFF. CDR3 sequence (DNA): TGCGCCAGCGGGACCGGGGGGTACAATGAGAAGTTCTTC.

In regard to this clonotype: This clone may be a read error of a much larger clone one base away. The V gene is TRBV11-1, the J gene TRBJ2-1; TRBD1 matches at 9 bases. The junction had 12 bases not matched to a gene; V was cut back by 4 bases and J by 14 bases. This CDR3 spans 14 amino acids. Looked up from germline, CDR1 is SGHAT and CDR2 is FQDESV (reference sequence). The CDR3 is CASSSGTGSGEKFF. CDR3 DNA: TGTGCCAGCAGCTCCGGGACAGGGTCTGGGGAGAAGTTCTTC. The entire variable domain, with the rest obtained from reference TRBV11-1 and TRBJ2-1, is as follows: EAEVAQSPRYKITEKSQAVAFWCDPISGHATLYWYRQILGQGPELLVQFQDESVVDDSQLPKDRFSAERLKGVDSTLKIQPAELGDSAMYLCASSSGTGSGEKFFGPGTRLTVL.

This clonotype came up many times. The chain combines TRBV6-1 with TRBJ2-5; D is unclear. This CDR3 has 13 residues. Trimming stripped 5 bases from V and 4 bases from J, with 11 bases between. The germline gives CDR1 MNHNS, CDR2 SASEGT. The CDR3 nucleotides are TGTGCCAGCAGTTATCTGCACCGAGAGACCCAGTACTTC. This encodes CASSYLHRETQYF.

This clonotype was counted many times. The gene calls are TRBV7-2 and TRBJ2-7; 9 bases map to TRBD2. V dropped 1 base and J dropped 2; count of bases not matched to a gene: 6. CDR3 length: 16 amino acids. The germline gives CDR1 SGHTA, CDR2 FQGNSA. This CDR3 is CASSLGGGTSPYEQYF. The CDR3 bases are TGTGCCAGCAGCTTAGGGGGCGGGACTAGCCCCTACGAGCAGTACTTC.